This T cell receptor (beta chain) was found in a study of CD8+ T cells in alopecia areata (dated 2018 in TCRdb). General notes on the study: The treated patients, all with moderate-to-severe alopecia areata, were enrolled in an open-label pilot trial of oral tofacitinib given at 5 to 10 mg twice daily. On the human side, TCRbeta sequencing was run on scalp tissue and on sorted CD4+ and CD8+ peripheral blood T cells from healthy controls and from alopecia areata patients with either patchy or totalis/universalis disease. RNA was obtained with the PAXgene miRNA kit for fixed scalp, the miRNeasy kit for PBMCs, and the RNeasy kit for mouse skin. Tofacitinib-treated patients had biopsies at baseline and at 4 and 24 weeks of treatment, with a later scalp biopsy in several patients. Patients stayed on tofacitinib for 6 to 18 months and then had 6 months of follow-up off drug so that delayed response and recurrence could be assessed. Scalp clonality was compared across normal scalp (n=4), patchy alopecia areata scalp (n=8), and alopecia totalis/universalis scalp (n=8). immunoSEQ multiplex PCR using 35 Vbeta forward primers and 13 Jbeta reverse primers was used to amplify TCRbeta CDR3 regions. High-throughput TCRbeta sequencing was used to examine T cell clonal expansion in alopecia areata in both the C3H/HeJ mouse model and human patients.

Via the germline V gene, CDR1 is SGHTA and CDR2 FQGNSA. The CDR3 measures 15 amino acids from cysteine to phenylalanine. Only the CDR3 DNA stays, 45 bases, in frame from base 1. V was cut back by 3 bases and J by 0 bases, leaving a gap of 11 bases between them. Interpreted using the paper, the time point label stands for: baseline before oral tofacitinib. Lesional scalp punch biopsies and peripheral blood were collected from alopecia areata patients. After PBMCs were isolated by density centrifugation and stained for CD3, CD4 and CD8, a FACSAria was used to sort CD4+ and CD8+ T cells. The method behind the library was the immunoSEQ multiplex PCR assay. RNA was extracted from all samples and reverse transcribed into cDNA as template for TCR sequencing. First-strand cDNA was synthesized with SuperScript III using a 2:1 mix of oligo-dT and random hexamers. Amplification bias was assessed with a synthetic immune receptor repertoire, and residual bias was removed computationally. The original methods were these. Raw reads were preprocessed to remove errors, and CDR3 was defined by IMGT conventions from the conserved cysteine to phenylalanine. Clonality was computed by normalizing Shannon entropy by log2 of the number of productive unique TCRs and subtracting the result from 1. Whether scalp clones were CD4 or CD8 was inferred by matching scalp TCRbeta sequences against CD4 and CD8 repertoires sorted from blood. Entries here come from immuneACCESS through TCRdb and include only in-frame sequences with V and J called. Some clones fail to appear in such tables; in the studies checked, an unresolved V gene covers under half of the shortfall, and the cause of the remainder is unknown. V and J calls and clone size are copied from that table; D and trimming were computed from the DNA. The sample yields some 170,000 clones; 67% were counted once. In total, the top ten clones hold roughly 11% of the sample.

Details on this clone: Its cognate antigen has yet to be identified. Per-base quality was not reported, and no clone a single base away is much larger than it.

Overall results and qualifications from the work: Unlike mouse skin, where gammadelta T cells dominate, normal human skin contains resident alphabeta T cells that get sequenced too, which complicates analysis of the scalp TCR repertoire. Shared TCR sequences between patients were less evident than in mice, which may be partly attributable to HLA diversity in the patient population. Compared with normal scalp, lesional scalp had higher clonality and more expanded CD8+ clones, particularly in alopecia totalis/universalis, a pattern that suggests antigenic drive.

The source is a human donor with alopecia areata. Sample: CD8+ T cells sorted from blood, taken at week 0. The chain is encoded by TRBV7-2 joined to TRBJ2-5; perhaps TRBD1 is the D gene, with 6 bases matching. At the DNA level, the sequence is TGTGCCAGCAGCTTGGGGGCATCCTACCAAGAGACCCAGTACTTC. This sequence encodes CASSLGASYQETQYF.